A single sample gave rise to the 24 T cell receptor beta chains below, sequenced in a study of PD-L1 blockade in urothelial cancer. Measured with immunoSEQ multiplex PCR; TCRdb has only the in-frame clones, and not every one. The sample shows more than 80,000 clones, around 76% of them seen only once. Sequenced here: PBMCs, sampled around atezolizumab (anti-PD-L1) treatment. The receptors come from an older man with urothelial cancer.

The DNA for the CDR3 is TGTGCCAGCAGCTTAGGCGCAGGGTGGGAGACCCAGTACTTC. Translation: CASSLGAGWETQYF. The rearrangement links TRBV7-2 to TRBJ2-5; weak D call: TRBD1 (5 bases). The ends were cut back, 1 base at V and 5 bases at J, with 11 bases in the middle. Germline CDR1 and CDR2: SGHTA and FQGNSA. This CDR3 has 14 residues.

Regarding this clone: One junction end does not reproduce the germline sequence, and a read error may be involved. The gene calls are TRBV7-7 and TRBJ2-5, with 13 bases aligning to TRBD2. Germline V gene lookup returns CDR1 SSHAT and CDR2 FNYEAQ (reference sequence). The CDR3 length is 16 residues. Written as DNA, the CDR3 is TGTGCTAGCAGCATAGGACTAGCGGGAGATGGGGAGACCCAGTACTTC. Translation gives CASSIGLAGDGETQYF.

CDR3 nucleotide sequence: TGTGCCAGCAGCCGCAATAGCGGGATGGAAGGGTTCTTC. The encoded protein is CASSRNSGMEGFF. The chain couples TRBV7-2 to TRBJ2-1; 8 bases are shared with TRBD2. There are 13 residues in the CDR3. Germline lookup yields CDR1 SGHTA and CDR2 FQGNSA. J lost 15 bases, V lost 5 bases, and 12 bases had no gene match.

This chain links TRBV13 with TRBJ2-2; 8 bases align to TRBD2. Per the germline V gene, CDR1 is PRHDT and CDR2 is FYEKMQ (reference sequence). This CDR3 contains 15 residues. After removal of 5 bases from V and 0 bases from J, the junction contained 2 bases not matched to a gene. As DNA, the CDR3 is TGTGCCAGCAGCAAGGGACTAGCGAACACCGGGGAGCTGTTTTTT. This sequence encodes CASSKGLANTGELFF.

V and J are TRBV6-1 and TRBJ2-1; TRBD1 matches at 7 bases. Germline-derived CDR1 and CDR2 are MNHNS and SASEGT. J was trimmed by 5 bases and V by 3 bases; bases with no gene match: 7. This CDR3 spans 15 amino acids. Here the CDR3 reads CASSDTGVRDNEQFF. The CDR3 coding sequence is TGTGCCAGCAGTGATACAGGGGTAAGGGACAATGAGCAGTTCTTC.

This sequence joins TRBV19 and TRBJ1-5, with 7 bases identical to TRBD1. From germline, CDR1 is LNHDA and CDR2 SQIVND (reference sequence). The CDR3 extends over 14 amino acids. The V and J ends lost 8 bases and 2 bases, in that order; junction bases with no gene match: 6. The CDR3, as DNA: TGTGCCAGTTTAGGACAGGCTCGCAATCAGCCCCAGCATTTT. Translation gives CASLGQARNQPQHF.

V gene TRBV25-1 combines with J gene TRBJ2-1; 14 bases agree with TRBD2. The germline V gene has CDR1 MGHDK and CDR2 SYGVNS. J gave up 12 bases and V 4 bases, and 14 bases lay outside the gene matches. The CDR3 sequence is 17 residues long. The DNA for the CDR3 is TGTGCCAGCAGTGGCCACTCCGGGACTAGCGGGAGTAAAGGGCAGTTCTTC. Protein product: CASSGHSGTSGSKGQFF.

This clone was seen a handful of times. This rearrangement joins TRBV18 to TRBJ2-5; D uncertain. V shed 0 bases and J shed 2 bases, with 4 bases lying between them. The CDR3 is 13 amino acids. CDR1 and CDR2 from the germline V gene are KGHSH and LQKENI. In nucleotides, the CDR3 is TGTGCCAGCTCACCACCCACTCAAGAGACCCAGTACTTC. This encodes CASSPPTQETQYF.

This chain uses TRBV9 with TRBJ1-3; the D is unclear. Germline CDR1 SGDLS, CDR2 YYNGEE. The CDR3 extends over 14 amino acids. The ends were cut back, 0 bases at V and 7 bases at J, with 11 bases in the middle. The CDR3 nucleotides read TGTGCCAGCAGCGTAGACCACAGAGGGAACACCATATATTTT. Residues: CASSVDHRGNTIYF.

CDR3 sequence: CASSLASGRAIEQYF. CDR3 nucleotide sequence: TGTGCCAGCAGCTTAGCCAGCGGGAGGGCCATCGAGCAGTACTTC. The V call is TRBV7-9, the J call TRBJ2-7, with 10 bases aligning to TRBD2. CDR1 and CDR2 (germline): SEHNR, FQNEAQ (reference sequence). The V segment lost 0 bases and the J segment 6 bases; nucleotides outside the gene matches: 5. There are 15 residues in the CDR3.

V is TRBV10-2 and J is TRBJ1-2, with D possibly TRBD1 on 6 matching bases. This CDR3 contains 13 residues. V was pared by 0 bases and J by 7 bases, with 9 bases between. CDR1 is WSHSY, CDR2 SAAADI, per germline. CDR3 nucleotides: TGCGCCAGCAGTGAGTCGGGGGGGCCTGGCTACACCTTC. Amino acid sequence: CASSESGGPGYTF.

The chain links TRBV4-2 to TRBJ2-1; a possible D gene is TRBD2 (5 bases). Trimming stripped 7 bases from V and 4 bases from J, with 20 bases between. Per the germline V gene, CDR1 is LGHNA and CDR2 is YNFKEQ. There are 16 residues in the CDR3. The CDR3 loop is CASTFTSGDGYNEQFF. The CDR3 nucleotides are TGTGCCAGCACCTTCACCAGCGGAGACGGGTACAATGAGCAGTTCTTC.

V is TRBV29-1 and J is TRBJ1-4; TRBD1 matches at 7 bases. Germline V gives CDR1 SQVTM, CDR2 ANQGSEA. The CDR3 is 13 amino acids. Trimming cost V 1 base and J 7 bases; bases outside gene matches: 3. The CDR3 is CSVEGQGSEKLFF. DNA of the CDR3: TGCAGCGTTGAAGGACAGGGCAGTGAAAAACTGTTTTTT. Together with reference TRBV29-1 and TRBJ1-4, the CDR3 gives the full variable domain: SAVISQKPSRDICQRGTSLTIQCQVDSQVTMMFWYRQQPGQSLTLIATANQGSEATYESGFVIDKFPISRPNLTFSTLTVSNMSPEDSSIYLCSVEGQGSEKLFFGSGTQLSVL.

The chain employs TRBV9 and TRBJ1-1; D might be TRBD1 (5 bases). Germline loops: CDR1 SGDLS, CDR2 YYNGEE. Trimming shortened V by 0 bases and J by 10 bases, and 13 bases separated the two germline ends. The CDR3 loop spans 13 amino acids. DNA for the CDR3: TGTGCCAGCAGCGTAGATGGGGGAGGCCGAGCTTTCTTT. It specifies CASSVDGGGRAFF.

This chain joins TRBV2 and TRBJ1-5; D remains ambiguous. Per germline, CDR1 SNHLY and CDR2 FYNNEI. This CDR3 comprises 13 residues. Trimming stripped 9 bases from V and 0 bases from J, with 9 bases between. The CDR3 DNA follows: TGTGCCAGTTCGAAGCCTAGCAATCAGCCCCAGCATTTT. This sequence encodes CASSKPSNQPQHF.

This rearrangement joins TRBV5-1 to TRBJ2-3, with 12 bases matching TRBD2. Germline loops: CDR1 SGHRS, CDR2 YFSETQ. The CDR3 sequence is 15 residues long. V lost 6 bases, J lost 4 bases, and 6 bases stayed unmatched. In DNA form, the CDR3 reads TGCGCCAGCAACCTAGCGGGAGGGGGGGCAGATACGCAGTATTTT. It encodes CASNLAGGGADTQYF.

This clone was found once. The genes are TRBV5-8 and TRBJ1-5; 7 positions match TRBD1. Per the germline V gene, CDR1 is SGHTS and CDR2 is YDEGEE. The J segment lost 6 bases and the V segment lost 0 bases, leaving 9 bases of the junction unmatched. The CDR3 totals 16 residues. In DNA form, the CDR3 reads TGTGCCAGCAGCTTGGCCGGGTCGGGGGACAGTCAGCCCCAGCATTTT. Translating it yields CASSLAGSGDSQPQHF.

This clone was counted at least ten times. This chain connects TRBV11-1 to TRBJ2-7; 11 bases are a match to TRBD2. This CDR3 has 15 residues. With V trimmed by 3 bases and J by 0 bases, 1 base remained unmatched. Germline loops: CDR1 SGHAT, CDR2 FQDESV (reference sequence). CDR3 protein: CASSLGLAASYEQYF. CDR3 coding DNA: TGTGCCAGCAGCTTGGGACTAGCGGCCTCCTACGAGCAGTACTTC. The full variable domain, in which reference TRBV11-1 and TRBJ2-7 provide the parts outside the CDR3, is EAEVAQSPRYKITEKSQAVAFWCDPISGHATLYWYRQILGQGPELLVQFQDESVVDDSQLPKDRFSAERLKGVDSTLKIQPAELGDSAMYLCASSLGLAASYEQYFGPGTRLTVT.

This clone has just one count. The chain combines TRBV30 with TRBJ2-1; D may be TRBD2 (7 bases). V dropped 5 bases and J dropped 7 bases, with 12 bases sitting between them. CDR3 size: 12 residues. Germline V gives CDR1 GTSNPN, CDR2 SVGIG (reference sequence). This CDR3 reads CAWGQRGNEQFF. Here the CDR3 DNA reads TGTGCCTGGGGACAGCGGGGAAATGAGCAGTTCTTC.

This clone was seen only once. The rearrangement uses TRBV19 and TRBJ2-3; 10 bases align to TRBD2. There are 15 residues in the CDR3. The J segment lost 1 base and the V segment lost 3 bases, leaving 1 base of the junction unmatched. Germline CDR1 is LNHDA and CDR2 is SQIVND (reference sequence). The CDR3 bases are TGTGCCAGTAGTATGCTAGCGGGGGGCACAGATACGCAGTATTTT. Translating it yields CASSMLAGGTDTQYF.

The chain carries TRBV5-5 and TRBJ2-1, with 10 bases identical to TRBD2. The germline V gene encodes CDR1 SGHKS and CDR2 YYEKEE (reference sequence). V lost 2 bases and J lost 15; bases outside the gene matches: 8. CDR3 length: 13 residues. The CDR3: CASSLPSGSFGFF. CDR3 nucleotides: TGTGCCAGCAGCTTACCTAGCGGGAGCTTTGGGTTCTTC.

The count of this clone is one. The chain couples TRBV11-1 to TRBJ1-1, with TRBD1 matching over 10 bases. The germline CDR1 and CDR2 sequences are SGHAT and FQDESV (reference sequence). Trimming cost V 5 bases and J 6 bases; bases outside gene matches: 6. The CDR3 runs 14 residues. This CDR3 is CASSRDRGLSEAFF. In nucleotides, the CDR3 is TGTGCCAGCAGCCGCGACAGGGGGCTGTCTGAAGCTTTCTTT. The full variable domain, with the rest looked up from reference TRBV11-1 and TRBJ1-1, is EAEVAQSPRYKITEKSQAVAFWCDPISGHATLYWYRQILGQGPELLVQFQDESVVDDSQLPKDRFSAERLKGVDSTLKIQPAELGDSAMYLCASSRDRGLSEAFFGQGTRLTVV.

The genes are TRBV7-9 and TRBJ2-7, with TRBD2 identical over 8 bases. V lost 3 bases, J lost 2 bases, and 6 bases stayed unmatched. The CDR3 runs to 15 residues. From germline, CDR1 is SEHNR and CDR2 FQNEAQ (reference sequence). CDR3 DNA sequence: TGTGCCAGCAGCTTTACTAGCGGCAGACCCTACGAGCAGTACTTC. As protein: CASSFTSGRPYEQYF.

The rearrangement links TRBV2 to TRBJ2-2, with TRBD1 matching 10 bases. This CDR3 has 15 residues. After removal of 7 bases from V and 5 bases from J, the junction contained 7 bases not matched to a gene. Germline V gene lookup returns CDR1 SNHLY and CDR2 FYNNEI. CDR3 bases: TGTGCCAGCACTCCGGGACAGGGGAGGACCGGGGAGCTGTTTTTT. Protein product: CASTPGQGRTGELFF.